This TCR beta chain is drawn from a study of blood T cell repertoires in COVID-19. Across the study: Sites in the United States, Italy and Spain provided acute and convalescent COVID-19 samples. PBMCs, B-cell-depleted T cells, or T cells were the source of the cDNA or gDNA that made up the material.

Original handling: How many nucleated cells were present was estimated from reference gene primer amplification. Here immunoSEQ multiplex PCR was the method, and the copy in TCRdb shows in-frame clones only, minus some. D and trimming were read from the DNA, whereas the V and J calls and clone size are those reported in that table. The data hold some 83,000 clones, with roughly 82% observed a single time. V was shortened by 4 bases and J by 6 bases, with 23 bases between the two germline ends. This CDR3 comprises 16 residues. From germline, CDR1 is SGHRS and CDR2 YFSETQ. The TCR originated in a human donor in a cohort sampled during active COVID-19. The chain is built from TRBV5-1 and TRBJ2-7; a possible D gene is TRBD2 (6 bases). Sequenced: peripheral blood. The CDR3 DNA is TGCGCCAGCAGCCCCCCCCGGAGTCAGGGAGGTTCCGAGCAGTACTTC. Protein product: CASSPPRSQGGSEQYF.